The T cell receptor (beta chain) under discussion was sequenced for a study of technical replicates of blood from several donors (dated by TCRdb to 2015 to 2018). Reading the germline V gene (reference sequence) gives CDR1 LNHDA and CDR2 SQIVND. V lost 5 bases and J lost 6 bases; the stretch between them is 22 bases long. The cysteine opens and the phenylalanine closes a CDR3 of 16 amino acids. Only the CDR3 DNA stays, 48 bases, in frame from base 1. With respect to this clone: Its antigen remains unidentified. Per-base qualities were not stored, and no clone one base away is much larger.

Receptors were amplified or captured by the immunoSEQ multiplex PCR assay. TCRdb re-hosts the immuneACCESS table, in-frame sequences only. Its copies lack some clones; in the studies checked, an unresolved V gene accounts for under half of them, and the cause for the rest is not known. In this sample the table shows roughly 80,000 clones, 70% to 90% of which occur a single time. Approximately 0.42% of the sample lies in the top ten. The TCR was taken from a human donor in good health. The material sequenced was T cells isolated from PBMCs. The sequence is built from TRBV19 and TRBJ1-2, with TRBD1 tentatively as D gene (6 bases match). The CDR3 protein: CASSSYGTYILHGYTF. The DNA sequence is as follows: TGTGCCAGTAGTTCCTACGGGACATACATCCTCCATGGCTACACCTTC.